This TCR beta chain originates from a study of blood T cell repertoires in COVID-19. Authors' processing steps: Amplifying reference gene primers gave estimates of nucleated cell counts. The assay was immunoSEQ multiplex PCR, and TCRdb's table has in-frame clones only and misses some. That table gives V, J and clone size, and the DNA gave D and trimming. Among about 30,000 clones listed, around 93% were seen once. The CDR3 runs 14 residues. V trimming: 5 bases; J trimming: 5 bases; junction bases outside the gene matches: 7. Germline-derived CDR1 and CDR2 are MNHEY and SVGEGT. The sequence was obtained from a human donor with active COVID-19. The donor label of this sample is uncertain. The chain recombines TRBV6-2 or TRBV6-3 with TRBJ1-1, with 8 bases identical to TRBD1. The specimen sequenced was peripheral blood. The CDR3 is CASSNTDRVTEAFF. The CDR3 DNA reads TGTGCCAGCAGTAACACGGACAGGGTAACTGAAGCTTTCTTT.